The source of this T cell receptor beta chain is a study of CD8+ T cells in alopecia areata. Study at large: Using the percentage of affected scalp area, treated patients' severity was scored. Study-wide findings and caveats: When scalp samples are sequenced, resident alphabeta T cells of normal skin are also captured. Tofacitinib significantly decreased scalp clonality and expanded CD8+ clones among top 100.

Germline trimming cut 2 bases from V and 2 bases from J; bases unmatched to any gene: 5. Germline values: CDR1 MNHNS, CDR2 SASEGT. CDR3 length: 15 residues. TCR sequencing used cDNA made by reverse transcription of extracted RNA. Sequencing used immunoSEQ multiplex PCR; TCRdb keeps in-frame clones, though not all of them. The sample has about 190,000 clones, approximately 57% seen once; the top ten hold around 0.92%. Stated treatment: oral pan-JAK inhibitor, 5-10 mg twice daily. T lymphocytes (CD4+ and CD8+) were sorted from PBMCs. Notes on this clone: Antigen: not known.

The rearrangement links TRBV6-1 to TRBJ2-5; TRBD1 agrees at 7 bases. The TCR was taken from a human donor with alopecia areata. The material sequenced was CD4+ T cells sorted from blood, taken at week 24, from a patient treated with tofacitinib. Written as DNA, the CDR3 is TGTGCCAGCAGTGAAACCTCGACAGGGCAAGAGACCCAGTACTTC. Its translation: CASSETSTGQETQYF.